The 25 T cell receptor beta chains below come from one sample, sequenced in a study of blood T cell repertoires in COVID-19. Clones were sequenced by immunoSEQ multiplex PCR, and TCRdb holds only the in-frame ones, with some missing. Counted here are some 100,000 clones, just under 80% occurring once; the ten biggest clones make up around 17%. Sequenced sample: peripheral blood. All receptors derive from a human donor in a cohort sampled during active COVID-19.

This clone was counted only a few times. This rearrangement joins TRBV7-3 to TRBJ2-5; TRBD1 agrees at 10 bases. The germline V gene encodes CDR1 SGHTA and CDR2 FQGTGA. This CDR3 contains 15 residues. Losses at the gene ends were 5 bases for V and 5 bases for J; bases not matched to a gene: 8. The CDR3 sequence is CASSKTGGALETQYF. As DNA, the CDR3 is TGTGCCAGCAGCAAGACAGGGGGCGCCTTGGAGACCCAGTACTTC.

The chain has TRBV12-3 or TRBV12-4 and TRBJ1-2; TRBD1 matches 7 bases. The CDR3 is 13 amino acids. V trimming: 5 bases; J trimming: 3 bases; junction bases outside the gene matches: 3. CDR3 region: CASSVTGDYGYTF. In nucleotides, the CDR3 is TGTGCCAGCAGTGTAACAGGGGACTATGGCTACACCTTC.

The chain carries TRBV28 and TRBJ2-7; 8 positions match TRBD1. Germline lookup yields CDR1 MDHEN and CDR2 SYDVKM. The CDR3 contains 12 residues. Unmatched junction bases numbered 5, after V lost 7 bases and J lost 6 bases. The CDR3 coding sequence is TGTGCCAGCAAGGACAGGGCCGCCGAGCAGTACTTC. It encodes CASKDRAAEQYF. The variable domain in full, with the rest retrieved from reference TRBV28 and TRBJ2-7, is DVKVTQSSRYLVKRTGEKVFLECVQDMDHENMFWYRQDPGLGLRLIYFSYDVKMKEKGDIPEGYSVSREKKERFSLILESASTNQTSMYLCASKDRAAEQYFGPGTRLTVT.

The V gene is TRBV25-1, the J gene TRBJ1-4; no reliable D call. The germline V and J ends were trimmed by 1 base and 4 bases, with 7 bases remaining between them. Germline CDR1 is MGHDK and CDR2 is SYGVNS. This CDR3 spans 14 amino acids. CDR3 amino acids: CASSEFPGNEKLFF. The CDR3 nucleotides are TGTGCCAGCAGTGAATTCCCGGGTAATGAAAAACTGTTTTTT.

This clone has only a few counts. The chain couples TRBV7-7 to TRBJ2-1; 16 bases are shared with TRBD2. Germline V gives CDR1 SSHAT, CDR2 FNYEAQ (reference sequence). After removal of 5 bases from V and 0 bases from J, the junction contained 7 bases not matched to a gene. This CDR3 is built from 19 residues. CDR3 coding DNA: TGTGCCAGCAGCCCGGGACTAGCGGGAGGGGGAAGCTCCTACAATGAGCAGTTCTTC. Protein product: CASSPGLAGGGSSYNEQFF.

The CDR3 sequence: CASSPTASGLFF. CDR3 nucleotide sequence: TGCGCCAGCAGTCCGACAGCAAGTGGGCTGTTTTTT. The chain carries TRBV23-1 and TRBJ1-4; the D gene is possibly TRBD1 (5 bases). TRBV23-1 is sorted into the ORF group, with uncertain function. V shed 4 bases and J shed 14 bases, with 14 bases lying between them. The CDR3 spans 12 residues.

The chain uses TRBV10-1 and TRBJ2-1; TRBD2 agrees at 13 bases. Germline V gives CDR1 WNHNN, CDR2 SYGVQD (reference sequence). The V gene end was trimmed by 9 bases and the J gene end by 8 bases; junction bases not matched to a gene: 10. The CDR3 extends over 15 amino acids. The CDR3 DNA sequence: TGCGCCAGTTCTCGACTAGCGGGAGGATCAGATGAGCAGTTCTTC. Translating gives CASSRLAGGSDEQFF.

The chain couples TRBV18 to TRBJ2-1; maybe TRBD2 (6 bases). V gave up 2 bases and J gave up 4 bases, with 12 bases separating them. The CDR3 sequence is 15 residues long. Germline V lookup: CDR1 KGHSH, CDR2 LQKENI. The CDR3 DNA reads TGTGCCAGCTCACCAGTCGGAGGGAGGTACAATGAGCAGTTCTTC. Its translation is CASSPVGGRYNEQFF.

This rearrangement joins TRBV18 to TRBJ2-7; 12 bases agree with TRBD2. The germline V gene encodes CDR1 KGHSH and CDR2 LQKENI. The CDR3 covers 14 residues. After removal of 6 bases from V and 3 bases from J, the junction contained 3 bases not matched to a gene. The CDR3 sequence: CASSPGLAGYEQYF. The CDR3 DNA is TGTGCCAGCTCGCCGGGACTAGCGGGCTACGAGCAGTACTTC.

The chain employs TRBV19 and TRBJ1-4; TRBD1 matches 9 bases. CDR1 and CDR2 (germline): LNHDA, SQIVND (reference sequence). This CDR3 spans 13 amino acids. V was clipped by 5 bases and J by 7 bases; unmatched bases: 2. The CDR3 sequence: CASSRDRVEKLFF. CDR3 nucleotide sequence: TGTGCCAGTAGTCGGGACAGGGTTGAAAAACTGTTTTTT.

The V call is TRBV29-1, the J call TRBJ2-1; 7 bases align to TRBD2. This CDR3 has 13 amino acids. Trimming at V came to 5 bases and at J to 7 bases, leaving 8 bases not matched to a gene. Germline loops: CDR1 SQVTM, CDR2 ANQGSEA. The CDR3 here is CSVTYTSANEQFF. CDR3 nucleotide sequence: TGCAGCGTTACATACACTAGCGCAAATGAGCAGTTCTTC.

V usage is TRBV2 and J usage is TRBJ1-2; D gene uncertain. Germline V CDR1 and CDR2: SNHLY, FYNNEI. Trimming shortened V by 5 bases and J by 12 bases, and 16 bases separated the two germline ends. The CDR3 extends over 12 amino acids. CDR3 DNA: TGTGCCAGCAGTATAACCGGGATGGCGGACACCTTC. Translation gives CASSITGMADTF.

About this clone itself: Other DNA sequences in this sample translate to the same CDR3. The V gene is TRBV18, the J gene TRBJ1-1; D perhaps matches TRBD1 (5 bases). CDR3 length: 13 residues. CDR1 and CDR2 from the germline V gene are KGHSH and LQKENI. V was pared by 3 bases and J by 2 bases, with 7 bases between. CDR3 residues: CASSPGLNTEAFF. DNA of the CDR3: TGTGCCAGCTCACCGGGACTCAACACTGAAGCTTTCTTT.

V gene TRBV5-1 combines with J gene TRBJ2-5; weak D call: TRBD1 (6 bases). The germline V gene has CDR1 SGHRS and CDR2 YFSETQ. The CDR3 consists of 15 residues. Trimming took off 1 base at V and 3 bases at J, with 13 bases between the two ends. CDR3 residues: CASSLSSGQKETQYF. As DNA, the CDR3 is TGCGCCAGCAGCTTGTCTAGTGGACAGAAAGAGACCCAGTACTTC.

The chain employs TRBV5-4 and TRBJ1-1, with D possibly matching TRBD1 (5 bases). V shed 4 bases and J shed 0 bases, with 13 bases lying between them. Germline CDR1 and CDR2: SGHNT and YYREEE (reference sequence). The CDR3 runs to 15 residues. The CDR3 DNA reads TGTGCCAGCAGCACGGCGGGACGCATGAACACTGAAGCTTTCTTT. Encoded protein: CASSTAGRMNTEAFF.

In its sample, this clone was seen once. The chain combines TRBV27 with TRBJ1-1, with D unclear. The CDR3 contains 13 residues. Per the germline V gene, CDR1 is MNHEY and CDR2 is SMNVEV (reference sequence). With 5 bases removed from V and 0 bases from J, the gap between germline ends came to 7 bases. This chain's CDR3 is CASSLQLNTEAFF. CDR3 coding DNA: TGTGCCAGCAGTCTACAGCTGAACACTGAAGCTTTCTTT.

This chain uses TRBV27 with TRBJ2-1; the match to TRBD2 covers 12 bases. V lost 4 bases to trimming and J lost 4 bases; unmatched junction nucleotides: 5. The CDR3 has 16 amino acids. From germline, CDR1 is MNHEY and CDR2 SMNVEV (reference sequence). Here the CDR3 reads CASSSRTSGMYNEQFF. CDR3 nucleotide sequence: TGTGCCAGCAGTTCGCGGACTAGCGGGATGTACAATGAGCAGTTCTTC.

This chain uses TRBV3-1 (or the pseudogene TRBV3-2) with TRBJ2-5; tentative D call: TRBD2 (6 bases). V was trimmed by 3 bases and J by 7 bases, leaving 12 bases between them. Looked up from germline, CDR1 is LGHDT and CDR2 is YNNKEL (reference sequence). The CDR3 extends over 13 amino acids. This chain's CDR3 is CASSHQRVVTQYF. The DNA of the CDR3 is TGTGCCAGCAGCCATCAGCGGGTCGTGACCCAGTACTTC.

The J gene is TRBJ2-7, the V gene TRBV27; D possibly corresponds to TRBD2 (5 bases). The V end was cut by 2 bases, the J end by 3 bases, with 11 bases between. Germline V gene lookup returns CDR1 MNHEY and CDR2 SMNVEV (reference sequence). There are 14 residues in the CDR3. CDR3 DNA: TGTGCCAGCAGTTTAAAACGGGGTCTCTACGAGCAGTACTTC. This gives the protein CASSLKRGLYEQYF.

The CDR3 loop reads CASSVGQGIEQYF. CDR3 nucleotide sequence: TGTGCCAGCAGCGTAGGACAGGGGATCGAGCAGTACTTC. The J gene is TRBJ2-7, the V gene TRBV9; 8 bases are shared with TRBD1. The CDR3 is made up of 13 amino acids. CDR1 is SGDLS and CDR2 is YYNGEE in the germline V gene. V lost 0 bases, J lost 6 bases, and 2 bases stayed unmatched.

The V call is TRBV7-9, the J call TRBJ2-5; 11 bases are shared with TRBD1. Looked up from germline, CDR1 is SEHNR and CDR2 is FQNEAQ (reference sequence). CDR3 length: 16 amino acids. V lost 0 bases, J lost 4 bases, and 4 bases stayed unmatched. This chain's CDR3 is CASSLARTGGRETQYF. The CDR3 nucleotides read TGTGCCAGCAGCTTAGCGAGGACAGGGGGCCGAGAGACCCAGTACTTC.

A remark on this clone: This sample also contains other DNA sequences that code for the same CDR3. CDR3 in DNA: TGTGCCAGCAGCCAACCGGGAATGAACACTGAAGCTTTCTTT. Amino acid sequence: CASSQPGMNTEAFF. V and J are TRBV14 and TRBJ1-1; unclear D gene. There are 14 residues in the CDR3. The V end was cut by 2 bases, the J end by 0 bases, with 7 bases between. Germline loops: CDR1 SGHDN, CDR2 FVKESK.

The chain employs TRBV5-1 and TRBJ2-5, with D possibly being TRBD1 (6 bases). V shed 6 bases and J shed 7 bases, with 19 bases lying between them. Germline CDR1 reads SGHRS; CDR2 reads YFSETQ. This CDR3 region has 14 residues. The CDR3: CASNEGQGTGTQYF. CDR3 DNA sequence: TGCGCCAGCAATGAGGGACAAGGAACGGGGACCCAGTACTTC.

The J gene is TRBJ2-1, the V gene TRBV5-1, with a weak D call TRBD2 (6 bases). V lost 4 bases and J lost 1, with 9 bases in between. The CDR3 is made up of 14 amino acids. The germline gives CDR1 SGHRS, CDR2 YFSETQ. CDR3 sequence: CASSAGTSYNEQFF. The CDR3 DNA follows: TGCGCCAGCAGCGCTGGGACTTCCTACAATGAGCAGTTCTTC.

This clone has more than one count but fewer than ten. V is TRBV2 and J is TRBJ2-7; no clear D. This CDR3 has 11 amino acids. Trimming took 7 bases from V and 4 from J, leaving 8 bases between them. In germline, CDR1 is SNHLY, CDR2 FYNNEI. The CDR3 coding sequence is TGTGCCAGCAACGGGTTTTACGAGCAGTACTTC. This translates into CASNGFYEQYF.